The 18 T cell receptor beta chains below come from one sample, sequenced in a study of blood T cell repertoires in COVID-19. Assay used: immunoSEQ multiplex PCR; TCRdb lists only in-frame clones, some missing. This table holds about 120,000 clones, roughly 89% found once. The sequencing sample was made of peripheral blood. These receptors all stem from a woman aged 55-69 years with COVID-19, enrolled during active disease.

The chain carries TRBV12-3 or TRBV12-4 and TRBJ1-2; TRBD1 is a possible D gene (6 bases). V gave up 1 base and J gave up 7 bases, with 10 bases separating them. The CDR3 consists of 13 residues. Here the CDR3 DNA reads TGTGCCAGCAGTTTAGACAGGGCGATTGGCTACACCTTC. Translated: CASSLDRAIGYTF.

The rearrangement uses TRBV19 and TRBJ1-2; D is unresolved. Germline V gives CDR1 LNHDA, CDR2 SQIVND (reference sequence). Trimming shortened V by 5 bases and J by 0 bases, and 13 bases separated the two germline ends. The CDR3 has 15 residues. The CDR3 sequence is CASSPQGVTNYGYTF. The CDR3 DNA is TGTGCCAGTAGTCCACAAGGAGTTACTAACTATGGCTACACCTTC.

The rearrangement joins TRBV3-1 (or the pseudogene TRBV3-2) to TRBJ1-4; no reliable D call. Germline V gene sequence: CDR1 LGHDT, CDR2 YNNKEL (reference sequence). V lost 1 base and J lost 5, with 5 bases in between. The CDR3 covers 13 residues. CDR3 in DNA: TGTGCCAGCAGCCAAGTGCGGAATGAAAAACTGTTTTTT. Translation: CASSQVRNEKLFF.

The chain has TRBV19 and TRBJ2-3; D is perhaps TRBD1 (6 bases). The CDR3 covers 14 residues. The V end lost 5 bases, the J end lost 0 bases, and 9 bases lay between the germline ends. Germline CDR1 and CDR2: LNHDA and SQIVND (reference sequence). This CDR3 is CASSYRASTDTQYF. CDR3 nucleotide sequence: TGTGCCAGTAGTTACAGGGCTAGCACAGATACGCAGTATTTT.

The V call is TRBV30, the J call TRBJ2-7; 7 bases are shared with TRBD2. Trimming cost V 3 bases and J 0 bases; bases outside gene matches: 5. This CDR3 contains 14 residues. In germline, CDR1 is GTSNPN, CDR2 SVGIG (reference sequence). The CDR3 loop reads CAWSTSGDSYEQYF. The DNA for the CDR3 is TGTGCCTGGAGCACGAGCGGGGACTCCTACGAGCAGTACTTC.

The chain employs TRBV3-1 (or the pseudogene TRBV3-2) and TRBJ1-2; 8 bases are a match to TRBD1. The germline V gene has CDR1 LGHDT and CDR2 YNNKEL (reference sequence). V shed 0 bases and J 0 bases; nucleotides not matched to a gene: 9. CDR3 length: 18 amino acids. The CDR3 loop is CASSQDPDRAQANYGYTF. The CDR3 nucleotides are TGTGCCAGCAGCCAAGACCCGGACAGGGCCCAAGCTAACTATGGCTACACCTTC.

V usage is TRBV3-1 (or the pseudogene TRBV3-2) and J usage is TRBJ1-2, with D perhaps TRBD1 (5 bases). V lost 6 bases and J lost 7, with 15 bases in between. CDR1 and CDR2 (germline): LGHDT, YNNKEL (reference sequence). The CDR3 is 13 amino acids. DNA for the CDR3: TGTGCCAGCAGTCTTCCGGGACTCTCTGGCTACACCTTC. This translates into CASSLPGLSGYTF.

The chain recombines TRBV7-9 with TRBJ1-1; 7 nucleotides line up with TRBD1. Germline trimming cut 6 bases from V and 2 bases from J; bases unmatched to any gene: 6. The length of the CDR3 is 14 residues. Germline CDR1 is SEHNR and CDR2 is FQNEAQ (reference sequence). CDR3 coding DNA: TGTGCCAGCAGTTTACAGGGGATCAACACTGAAGCTTTCTTT. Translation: CASSLQGINTEAFF.

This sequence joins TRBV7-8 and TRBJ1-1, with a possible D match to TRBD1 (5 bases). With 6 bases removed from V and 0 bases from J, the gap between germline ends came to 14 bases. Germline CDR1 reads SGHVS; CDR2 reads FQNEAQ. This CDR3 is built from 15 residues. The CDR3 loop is CASSLGGIMNTEAFF. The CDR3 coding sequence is TGTGCCAGCAGTCTGGGGGGAATAATGAACACTGAAGCTTTCTTT.

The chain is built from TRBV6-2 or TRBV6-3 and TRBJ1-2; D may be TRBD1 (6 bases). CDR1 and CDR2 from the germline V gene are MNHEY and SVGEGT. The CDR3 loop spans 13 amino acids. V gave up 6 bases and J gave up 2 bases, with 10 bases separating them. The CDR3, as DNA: TGTGCCAGCAGCCAGGGGCTGAACTATGGCTACACCTTC. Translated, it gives CASSQGLNYGYTF.

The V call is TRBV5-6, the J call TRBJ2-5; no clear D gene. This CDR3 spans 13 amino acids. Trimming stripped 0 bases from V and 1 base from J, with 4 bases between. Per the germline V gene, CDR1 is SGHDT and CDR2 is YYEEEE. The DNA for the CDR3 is TGTGCCAGCAGCTTGGTTAGCCAAGAGACCCAGTACTTC. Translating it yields CASSLVSQETQYF.

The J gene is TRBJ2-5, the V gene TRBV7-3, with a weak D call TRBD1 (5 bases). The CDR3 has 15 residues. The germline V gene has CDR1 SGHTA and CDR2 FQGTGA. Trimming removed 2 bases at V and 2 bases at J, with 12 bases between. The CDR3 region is CASSLVGAPQETQYF. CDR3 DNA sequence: TGTGCCAGCAGCTTAGTTGGGGCACCACAAGAGACCCAGTACTTC. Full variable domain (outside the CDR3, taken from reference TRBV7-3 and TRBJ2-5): GAGVSQTPSNKVTEKGKYVELRCDPISGHTALYWYRQSLGQGPEFLIYFQGTGAADDSGLPNDRFFAVRPEGSVSTLKIQRTERGDSAVYLCASSLVGAPQETQYFGPGTRLLVL.

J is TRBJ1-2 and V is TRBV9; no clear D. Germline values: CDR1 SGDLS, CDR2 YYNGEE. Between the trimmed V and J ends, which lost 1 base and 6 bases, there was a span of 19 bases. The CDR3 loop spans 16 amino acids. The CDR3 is CASSVNPGRATHGYTF. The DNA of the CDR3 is TGTGCCAGCAGCGTAAATCCGGGGAGGGCAACCCATGGCTACACCTTC. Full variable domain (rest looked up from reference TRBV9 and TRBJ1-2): DSGVTQTPKHLITATGQRVTLRCSPRSGDLSVYWYQQSLDQGLQFLIQYYNGEERAKGNILERFSAQQFPDLHSELNLSSLELGDSALYFCASSVNPGRATHGYTFGSGTRLTVV.

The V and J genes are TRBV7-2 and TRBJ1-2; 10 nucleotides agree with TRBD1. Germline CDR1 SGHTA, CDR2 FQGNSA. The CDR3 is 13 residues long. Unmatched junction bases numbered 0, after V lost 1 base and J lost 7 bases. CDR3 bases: TGTGCCAGCAGCTTAGGGACAGGGGGTGGCTACACCTTC. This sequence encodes CASSLGTGGGYTF. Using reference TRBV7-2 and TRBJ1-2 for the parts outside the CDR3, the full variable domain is GAGVSQSPSNKVTEKGKDVELRCDPISGHTALYWYRQSLGQGLEFLIYFQGNSAPDKSGLPSDRFSAERTGGSVSTLTIQRTQQEDSAVYLCASSLGTGGGYTFGSGTRLTVV.

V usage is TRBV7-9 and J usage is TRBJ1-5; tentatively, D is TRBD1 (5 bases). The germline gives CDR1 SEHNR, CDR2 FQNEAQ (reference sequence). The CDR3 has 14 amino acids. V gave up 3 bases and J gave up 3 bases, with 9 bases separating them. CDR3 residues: CASSFQGPNQPQHF. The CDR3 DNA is TGTGCCAGCAGCTTCCAGGGCCCCAATCAGCCCCAGCATTTT.

The CDR3 region has the DNA TGTGCCAGCAGTTACCAACCGGGCTCCTACGAGCAGTACTTC. This gives the protein CASSYQPGSYEQYF. The rearrangement joins TRBV6-2 or TRBV6-3 to TRBJ2-7; no clear D gene. This CDR3 is 14 amino acids long. Germline CDR1 and CDR2: MNHEY and SVGEGT. Trimming cost V 2 bases and J 0 bases, with 8 bases left between them.

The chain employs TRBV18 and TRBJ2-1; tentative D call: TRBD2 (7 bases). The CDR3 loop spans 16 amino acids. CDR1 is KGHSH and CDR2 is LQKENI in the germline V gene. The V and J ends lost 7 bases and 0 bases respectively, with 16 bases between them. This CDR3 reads CASYYGGARSYNEQFF. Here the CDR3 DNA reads TGTGCCAGCTACTATGGGGGGGCCCGCTCCTACAATGAGCAGTTCTTC.

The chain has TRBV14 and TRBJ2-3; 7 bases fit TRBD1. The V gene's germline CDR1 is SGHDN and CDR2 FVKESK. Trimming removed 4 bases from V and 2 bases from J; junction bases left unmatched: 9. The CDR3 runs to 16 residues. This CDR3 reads CASSPIDRAPTDTQYF. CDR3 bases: TGTGCCAGCAGCCCCATTGACAGGGCCCCCACAGATACGCAGTATTTT.